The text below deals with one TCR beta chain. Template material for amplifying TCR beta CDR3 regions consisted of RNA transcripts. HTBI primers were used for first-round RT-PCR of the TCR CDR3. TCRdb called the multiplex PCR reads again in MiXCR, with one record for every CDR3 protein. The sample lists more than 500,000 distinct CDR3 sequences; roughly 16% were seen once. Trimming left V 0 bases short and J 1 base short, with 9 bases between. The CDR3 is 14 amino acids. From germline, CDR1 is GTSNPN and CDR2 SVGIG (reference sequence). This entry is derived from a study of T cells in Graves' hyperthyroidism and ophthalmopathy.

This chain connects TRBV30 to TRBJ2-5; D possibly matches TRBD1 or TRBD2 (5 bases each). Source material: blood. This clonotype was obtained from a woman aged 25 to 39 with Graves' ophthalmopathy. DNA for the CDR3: TGTGCCTGGAGTGTACGGGACGGCCAAGAGACCCAGTACTTC. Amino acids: CAWSVRDGQETQYF.